What follows are 4 T cell receptor beta chains derived from one specimen sequenced in a study of T cell responses to AZD1222 COVID-19 vaccine. Clones were sequenced by immunoSEQ multiplex PCR, and TCRdb holds only the in-frame ones, with some missing. This sample's clone table lists over 140,000 clones. What was sequenced was peripheral blood. Receptor source: an adult in good health.

The chain couples TRBV18 to TRBJ1-4; D might be TRBD1 (5 bases). This CDR3 comprises 14 residues. Germline loops: CDR1 KGHSH, CDR2 LQKENI. Trimming took off 4 bases at V and 4 bases at J, with 10 bases between the two ends. The CDR3 loop reads CASSQGSFNEKLFF. CDR3 sequence (DNA): TGTGCCAGCTCACAGGGGAGCTTTAATGAAAAACTGTTTTTT.

The rearrangement links TRBV11-1 to TRBJ1-6, with D uncertain. The germline V gene encodes CDR1 SGHAT and CDR2 FQDESV (reference sequence). V dropped 0 bases and J dropped 9 bases, with 6 bases sitting between them. The CDR3 is 13 amino acids. CDR3 protein: CASSLADRSPLHF. CDR3 nucleotides: TGTGCCAGCAGCTTAGCAGATCGTTCACCCCTCCACTTT.

The rearrangement links TRBV7-7 to TRBJ1-5, with 8 bases identical to TRBD1. V trimming: 2 bases; J trimming: 4 bases; junction bases outside the gene matches: 7. The CDR3 has 16 amino acids. Germline assignment: CDR1 SSHAT and CDR2 FNYEAQ (reference sequence). This CDR3 is CASSLPRTGINQPQHF. DNA of the CDR3: TGTGCCAGCAGCTTACCAAGGACAGGGATTAATCAGCCCCAGCATTTT.

With respect to this clone: An end of the junction differs from the germline gene, which may be a read error. The V gene is TRBV5-5, the J gene TRBJ1-6; D call uncertain. The germline V gene encodes CDR1 SGHKS and CDR2 YYEKEE (reference sequence). The CDR3 has 16 residues. The CDR3 DNA reads as TGTGCCAGCAGCCGGACCCCCGGCGGGGATAACTCACCCCTCCACTTT. This sequence encodes CASSRTPGGDNSPLHF. The whole variable domain, remainder taken from reference TRBV5-5 and TRBJ1-6, is DAGVTQSPTHLIKTRGQQVTLRCSPISGHKSVSWYQQVLGQGPQFIFQYYEKEERGRGNFPDRFSARQFPNYSSELNVNALLLGDSALYLCASSRTPGGDNSPLHFGNGTRLTVT.